This T cell receptor beta chain came from a study of blood T cells in healthy people across ages. The length of the CDR3 is 13 residues. The J segment lost 10 bases and the V segment lost 8 bases, leaving 13 bases of the junction unmatched. The use of a sample-barcoded 5' primer and a J-beta primer mix characterized a second PCR of roughly 7 to 11 cycles. Each CDR3 protein is one row after TCRdb ran MiXCR on the 5' RACE reads. This sample has about 900,000 distinct CDR3 sequences, with 60% to 80% found just once. Sequencing was done on a sample of blood. The genes are TRBV12-3 or TRBV12-4 and TRBJ1-1; TRBD1 agrees at 7 bases. This TCR derives from a man aged 25 to 40 in good health. The CDR3 DNA reads TGTGCCAGCGCCGGGGCAGGGGGAAGAGGAGCTTTCTTT. Its protein product is CASAGAGGRGAFF.